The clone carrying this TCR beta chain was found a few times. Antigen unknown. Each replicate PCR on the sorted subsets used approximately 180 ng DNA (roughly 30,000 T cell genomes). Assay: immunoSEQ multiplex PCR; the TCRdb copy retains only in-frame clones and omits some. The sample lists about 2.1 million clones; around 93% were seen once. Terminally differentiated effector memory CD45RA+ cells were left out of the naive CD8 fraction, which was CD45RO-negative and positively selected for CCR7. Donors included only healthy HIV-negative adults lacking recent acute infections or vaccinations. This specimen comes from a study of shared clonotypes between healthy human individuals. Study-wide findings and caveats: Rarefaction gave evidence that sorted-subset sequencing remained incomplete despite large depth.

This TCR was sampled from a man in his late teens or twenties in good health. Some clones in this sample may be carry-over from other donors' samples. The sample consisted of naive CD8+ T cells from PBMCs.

DNA for the CDR3: TGTGCCAGCAGCTCGACAGTGCGAGGCTACACCTTC. This encodes CASSSTVRGYTF. V is TRBV7-9 and J is TRBJ1-2, with D maybe TRBD1 (5 bases). Between the trimmed V and J ends, which lost 4 bases and 8 bases, there was a span of 11 bases. Germline CDR1 is SEHNR and CDR2 is FQNEAQ (reference sequence). The CDR3 sequence is 12 residues long.